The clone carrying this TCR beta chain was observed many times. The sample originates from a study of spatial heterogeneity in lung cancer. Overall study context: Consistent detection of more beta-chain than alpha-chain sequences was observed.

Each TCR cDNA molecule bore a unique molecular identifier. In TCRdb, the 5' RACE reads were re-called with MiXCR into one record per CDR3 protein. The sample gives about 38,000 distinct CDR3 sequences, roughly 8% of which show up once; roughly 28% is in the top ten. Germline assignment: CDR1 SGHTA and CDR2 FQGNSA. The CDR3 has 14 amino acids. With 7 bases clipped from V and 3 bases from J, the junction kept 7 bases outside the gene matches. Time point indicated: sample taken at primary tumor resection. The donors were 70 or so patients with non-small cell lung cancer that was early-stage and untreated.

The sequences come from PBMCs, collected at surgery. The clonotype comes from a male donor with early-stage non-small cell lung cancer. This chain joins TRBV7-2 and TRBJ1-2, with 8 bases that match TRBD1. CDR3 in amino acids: CASTPAGGYYGYTF. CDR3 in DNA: TGTGCCAGCACCCCAGCAGGGGGCTACTATGGCTACACCTTC.